These T cell receptor beta chains were read from a single sample in a study of T cells in Graves' hyperthyroidism and ophthalmopathy. TCRdb re-analysed the multiplex PCR reads in MiXCR, keeping a single row per CDR3 protein. The sample yields approximately 260,000 distinct CDR3 sequences, 13% to 15% seen once. The source material was blood. The receptors originated from a woman in her forties or fifties with Graves' hyperthyroidism that later progressed to Graves' ophthalmopathy. Each CDR3 is given with its conserved first and last residue. A D gene is named only where the DNA matches it firmly. The size entry is marked missing in some rows and otherwise reads once, few, many or a size class.

d_gene	j_gene	v_gene	abundance	CDR3aa	CDR3nt
-	TRBJ1-4	TRBV5-6	few	CASSLVAQGIFEKLFF	TGTGCCAGCAGCTTGGTGGCGCAGGGGATTTTTGAAAAACTGTTTTTT
-	TRBJ2-3	TRBV6-1	-	CASKYGAGADTQYF	TGTGCCAGCAAATACGGGGCCGGGGCAGATACGCAGTATTTT
-	TRBJ1-6	TRBV3-1	-	CASSRGTYNSPLHF	TGTGCCAGCAGCCGGGGAACGTACAATTCACCCCTCCACTTT
TRBD1	TRBJ2-1	TRBV12-3/TRBV12-4	many	CASTSDRGAYNEQFF	TGTGCCAGCACCTCGGACAGGGGAGCCTACAATGAGCAGTTCTTC
-	TRBJ2-1	TRBV7-2	many	CASSSLIYNEQFF	TGTGCCAGCAGCTCCCTTATTTACAATGAGCAGTTCTTC
-	TRBJ1-1	TRBV10-3	-	CAIRVQDGAFF	TGTGCCATCAGAGTACAGGATGGCGCTTTCTTT
-	TRBJ1-2	TRBV27	many	CASSLSGSYYGYTF	TGTGCCAGCAGTTTATCGGGCAGCTACTATGGCTACACCTTC
-	TRBJ1-5	TRBV20-1	-	CSADTGNQPQHF	TGCAGTGCTGATACGGGAAATCAGCCCCAGCATTTT
-	TRBJ2-1	TRBV20-1	many	CSAHKLANEQFF	TGCAGTGCTCATAAACTAGCCAATGAGCAGTTCTTC
-	TRBJ1-5	TRBV30	many	CAWARGGSFQPQHF	TGTGCCTGGGCCCGAGGAGGGTCGTTTCAGCCCCAGCATTTT
TRBD1	TRBJ1-2	TRBV11-2	-	CASSLNEGAGYGYTF	TGTGCCAGCAGCTTAAACGAGGGGGCCGGCTATGGCTACACCTTC
-	TRBJ2-1	TRBV28	many	CASRLTRGEQFF	TGTGCCAGCAGACTAACTAGGGGTGAGCAGTTCTTC
-	TRBJ2-7	TRBV20-1	few	CSASQTNGTYEQYF	TGCAGTGCTAGCCAGACTAACGGGACCTACGAGCAGTACTTC
TRBD1	TRBJ1-2	TRBV7-8	many	CASRTGGGYTF	TGTGCCAGCAGGACAGGGGGTGGCTACACCTTC
-	TRBJ2-5	TRBV28	many	CASSLSSRGQETQYF	TGTGCCAGCAGTTTATCCTCGCGGGGCCAAGAGACCCAGTACTTC
TRBD1	TRBJ2-7	TRBV5-1	few	CASSLGTGISDEQYF	TGCGCCAGCAGCTTGGGGACAGGGATATCAGACGAGCAGTACTTC
TRBD1	TRBJ1-4	TRBV2	many	CASRDRGNEKLFF	TGTGCCAGCAGGGACAGGGGGAATGAAAAACTGTTTTTT
-	TRBJ1-1	TRBV20-1	-	CSAREGVGEAFF	TGCAGTGCTAGAGAAGGGGTCGGAGAAGCTTTCTTT
-	TRBJ2-5	TRBV29-1	few	CSAGEPQGGETQYF	TGCAGCGCCGGGGAACCACAGGGGGGGGAGACCCAGTACTTC
-	TRBJ2-4	TRBV18	few	CASSPPQGGAKNIQYF	TGTGCCAGCTCACCTCCTCAAGGAGGAGCCAAAAACATTCAGTACTTC
TRBD1	TRBJ2-7	TRBV5-6	few	CASSSRNRGIVSYEQYF	TGTGCCAGCAGCTCCAGAAACAGGGGAATAGTGTCCTACGAGCAGTACTTC
TRBD2	TRBJ2-2	TRBV3-1	few	CASSQDPAGGLAGELFF	TGTGCCAGCAGCCAAGATCCGGCGGGAGGGTTGGCCGGGGAGCTGTTTTTT
-	TRBJ1-3	TRBV2	many	CASSEFGNTIYF	TGTGCCAGCAGTGAGTTTGGAAACACCATATATTTT
TRBD2	TRBJ2-7	TRBV6-1	few	CASNDSGSEYEQYF	TGTGCCAGCAACGATAGCGGGAGCGAGTACGAGCAGTACTTC
-	TRBJ2-7	TRBV6-2/TRBV6-3	many	CASGWDQTSYEQYF	TGTGCCAGCGGATGGGACCAAACTTCCTACGAGCAGTACTTC
TRBD1	TRBJ1-2	TRBV6-1	many	CASRRGQLAYGYTF	TGTGCCAGCAGGAGGGGACAGCTAGCCTATGGCTACACCTTC
-	TRBJ2-1	TRBV28	many	CASSFRTREQFF	TGTGCCAGCAGTTTTCGGACTCGAGAGCAGTTCTTC
-	TRBJ1-1	TRBV18	many	CASSPSTRNTEAFF	TGTGCCAGCTCACCGTCGACACGTAACACTGAAGCTTTCTTT
-	TRBJ2-1	TRBV11-3	many	CASSSTGTPLAEQFF	TGTGCCAGCAGCTCGACCGGGACGCCTCTAGCTGAGCAGTTCTTC
TRBD2	TRBJ2-1	TRBV25-1	few	CASRASGDEQFF	TGTGCCAGCAGGGCTAGCGGGGATGAGCAGTTCTTC
TRBD1	TRBJ2-2	TRBV7-9	-	CASSLATGGFGGWLFF	TGTGCCAGCAGCTTAGCGACAGGGGGCTTCGGGGGATGGCTGTTTTTT
-	TRBJ2-7	TRBV2	many	CASSEQGVMYEQYF	TGTGCCAGCAGTGAACAGGGCGTAATGTACGAGCAGTACTTC
-	TRBJ1-4	TRBV29-1	many	CSVTAGLANEKLFF	TGCAGCGTGACCGCGGGGTTGGCTAATGAAAAACTGTTTTTT
-	TRBJ2-1	TRBV12-3/TRBV12-4	many	CASSYSVTRNEQFF	TGTGCCAGCAGTTATAGCGTGACTAGAAATGAGCAGTTCTTC
-	TRBJ2-7	TRBV25-1	many	CASSELGGGGSYEQYF	TGTGCCAGCAGTGAATTGGGCGGAGGGGGGTCCTACGAGCAGTACTTC
TRBD1	TRBJ2-6	TRBV27	many	CASSLRRDRGPSGANVLTF	TGTGCCAGCAGTTTACGTCGGGACAGGGGTCCTTCTGGGGCCAACGTCCTGACTTTC
-	TRBJ1-1	TRBV7-9	many	CASSREGGNTEAFF	TGTGCCAGCAGCCGAGAGGGGGGGAACACTGAAGCTTTCTTT
TRBD1	TRBJ1-2	TRBV12-3/TRBV12-4	many	CASSSRQGAGYGYTF	TGTGCCAGCAGTTCCCGGCAGGGGGCCGGCTATGGCTACACCTTC
-	TRBJ1-2	TRBV12-3/TRBV12-4	many	CASRSIGYGYTF	TGTGCCAGCAGAAGTATAGGGTATGGCTACACCTTC
TRBD1	TRBJ2-7	TRBV18	many	CASSPPGQVKHEQYF	TGTGCCAGCTCACCACCCGGACAGGTTAAGCACGAGCAGTACTTC
TRBD2	TRBJ2-3	TRBV20-1	once	CSAAGLAALSYTDTQYF	TGCAGTGCCGCCGGGCTAGCGGCCCTATCATACACAGATACGCAGTATTTT
TRBD1	TRBJ2-7	TRBV30	many	CAWSGGGYDEQYF	TGTGCCTGGAGTGGAGGGGGCTATGACGAGCAGTACTTC
-	TRBJ2-2	TRBV20-1	many	CSARDGTGGRGGELFF	TGCAGTGCTAGAGATGGGACTGGGGGGCGCGGCGGGGAGCTGTTTTTT
-	TRBJ2-2	TRBV6-2/TRBV6-3	-	CASSYSTVVTGELFF	TGTGCCAGCAGTTACTCGACCGTAGTTACCGGGGAGCTGTTTTTT
TRBD1	TRBJ2-1	TRBV13	many	CASSAGDRGLDNEQFF	TGTGCCAGCAGCGCCGGTGACAGGGGGCTCGACAATGAGCAGTTCTTC
-	TRBJ1-1	TRBV20-1	many	CFLTGNTEAFF	TGCTTTTTGACGGGGAACACTGAAGCTTTCTTT
-	TRBJ1-1	TRBV6-1	-	CASSRPYRRNTEAFF	TGTGCCAGCAGTCGCCCCTACCGGCGGAACACTGAAGCTTTCTTT
-	TRBJ2-3	TRBV5-1	many	CASSLEEVTDTQYF	TGCGCCAGCAGCTTGGAGGAGGTGACAGATACGCAGTATTTT
-	TRBJ2-6	TRBV28	many	CASTHRSGANVLTF	TGTGCCAGCACCCACAGATCTGGGGCCAACGTCCTGACTTTC
TRBD1	TRBJ2-5	TRBV20-1	many	CSAREDRVQETQYF	TGCAGTGCTAGAGAGGACAGGGTTCAAGAGACCCAGTACTTC
TRBD1	TRBJ1-1	TRBV18	many	CASSPNKGQGDTEAFF	TGTGCCAGCTCACCAAATAAGGGACAGGGGGACACTGAAGCTTTCTTT
TRBD1	TRBJ2-7	TRBV2	many	CASVQGVSYEQYF	TGTGCCAGCGTCCAGGGGGTATCCTACGAGCAGTACTTC
-	TRBJ2-4	TRBV19	-	CASRGLAKNIQYF	TGTGCCAGTAGGGGGCTAGCCAAAAACATTCAGTACTTC
TRBD2	TRBJ2-5	TRBV28	many	CASSSLAGQETQYF	TGTGCCAGCAGCTCTCTAGCGGGCCAAGAGACCCAGTACTTC
-	TRBJ2-5	TRBV30	many	CAWSTKVTQYF	TGTGCCTGGAGTACAAAGGTCACCCAGTACTTC
-	TRBJ2-1	TRBV2	many	CASISRQAQGNEQFF	TGTGCCAGCATAAGTCGACAGGCGCAAGGCAATGAGCAGTTCTTC
TRBD2	TRBJ2-7	TRBV6-1	-	CASKPGLAFYEQYF	TGTGCCAGTAAGCCGGGACTAGCGTTTTACGAGCAGTACTTC